These 20 T cell receptor beta chains originate from one sample sequenced in a study of CD8 T cells in Susac syndrome. Random-hexamer reverse transcription was applied to about 0.45 to 1 ug RNA. Each CDR3 protein is one row after TCRdb ran MiXCR on the immunoSEQ multiplex PCR reads. The sample has nearly 70,000 distinct CDR3 sequences, roughly 94% seen once. Material: CD8+ T cells from PBMCs. The receptors were sampled from a human donor in good health.

The genes are TRBV7-8 and TRBJ2-7, with 9 bases identical to TRBD1. The V segment lost 4 bases and the J segment 6 bases; nucleotides outside the gene matches: 4. Germline lookup yields CDR1 SGHVS and CDR2 FQNEAQ. The CDR3 loop spans 13 amino acids. In DNA, the CDR3 is TGTGCCAGCAGCTCGGGACAGGGCGGCGAGCAGTACTTC. This sequence encodes CASSSGQGGEQYF.

V is TRBV20-1 and J is TRBJ2-5; possible D gene TRBD2, 5 bases. V shed 2 bases and J shed 7 bases, with 11 bases lying between them. This CDR3 comprises 12 residues. The germline CDR1 and CDR2 sequences are DFQATT and SNEGSKA (reference sequence). This chain's CDR3 is CSARSGVGTQYF. CDR3 DNA sequence: TGCAGTGCTAGATCCGGGGTTGGGACCCAGTACTTC.

V is TRBV24-1 and J is TRBJ2-7, with 9 bases matching TRBD1. The CDR3 totals 11 residues. CDR1 is KGHDR and CDR2 is SFDVKD in the germline V gene. Unmatched junction bases numbered 2, after V lost 6 bases and J lost 9 bases. This chain's CDR3 is CATSTGQGQYF. In DNA form, the CDR3 reads TGTGCCACCAGTACGGGACAGGGGCAGTACTTC.

The table lists this clonotype with a count of one. This rearrangement joins TRBV9 to TRBJ1-2; D gene uncertain. Germline values: CDR1 SGDLS, CDR2 YYNGEE. Trimming took off 7 bases at V and 1 base at J, with 20 bases between the two ends. This CDR3 is 16 amino acids long. DNA of the CDR3: TGTGCCAGCCATAAGGGAGCGGCGCCCCTTAACTATGGCTACACCTTC. It translates to CASHKGAAPLNYGYTF.

The chain has TRBV6-2 or TRBV6-3 and TRBJ1-3; no reliable D call. From germline, CDR1 is MNHEY and CDR2 SVGEGT. The CDR3 consists of 10 residues. The V and J ends lost 8 bases and 4 bases respectively, with 3 bases between them. CDR3 sequence: CASRGNTIYF. DNA for the CDR3: TGTGCCAGCCGAGGAAACACCATATATTTT.

This CDR3 is CASSPGSGETQYF. The CDR3 DNA is TGTGCCAGCAGCCCGGGCAGTGGGGAGACCCAGTACTTC. The chain carries TRBV13 and TRBJ2-5; D is undetermined. CDR3 size: 13 residues. Trimming removed 5 bases at V and 5 bases at J, with 12 bases between. Germline CDR1 PRHDT, CDR2 FYEKMQ (reference sequence).

The chain links TRBV27 to TRBJ2-7, with 9 bases identical to TRBD1. The CDR3 has 16 residues. Unmatched junction bases numbered 9, after V lost 6 bases and J lost 0 bases. CDR1 is MNHEY and CDR2 is SMNVEV in the germline V gene (reference sequence). Here the CDR3 DNA reads TGTGCCAGCAGCTTGACAGGGGGGTACGGCTCCTACGAGCAGTACTTC. Translating gives CASSLTGGYGSYEQYF.

The V call is TRBV4-1, the J call TRBJ2-7, with D perhaps TRBD1 (5 bases). Germline values: CDR1 MGHRA, CDR2 YSYEKL. The CDR3 totals 14 residues. The V end lost 0 bases, the J end lost 3 bases, and 9 bases lay between the germline ends. This CDR3 is CASSQDRANYEQYF. For the CDR3, the DNA is TGCGCCAGCAGCCAAGACAGGGCCAACTACGAGCAGTACTTC.

The V call is TRBV7-3, the J call TRBJ2-7, with unresolved D. The CDR3 is 9 residues long. V gave up 4 bases and J gave up 9 bases, with 4 bases separating them. Germline V gene sequence: CDR1 SGHTA, CDR2 FQGTGA. Here the CDR3 reads CASSSRQYF. CDR3 sequence (DNA): TGTGCCAGCAGCTCCAGGCAGTACTTC.

The gene calls are TRBV6-5 and TRBJ2-3; 7 bases match TRBD1. This CDR3 region has 13 residues. Looked up from germline, CDR1 is MNHEY and CDR2 is SVGAGI. J gave up 5 bases and V 3 bases, and 2 bases lay outside the gene matches. CDR3 protein: CASSYNRGDTQYF. The CDR3 DNA sequence: TGTGCCAGCAGTTATAACAGGGGAGATACGCAGTATTTT.

The V call is TRBV3-1, the J call TRBJ1-1; no clear D gene. Germline CDR1 LGHDT, CDR2 YNNKEL (reference sequence). The CDR3 contains 13 residues. V was trimmed by 5 bases and J by 4 bases, leaving 11 bases between them. This CDR3 reads CASSSGRRTEAFF. The CDR3 DNA follows: TGTGCCAGCAGCTCCGGGCGCCGCACTGAAGCTTTCTTT.

This clonotype is a singleton in its sample. This chain uses TRBV6-2 or TRBV6-3 with TRBJ2-1; the match to TRBD2 covers 7 bases. Germline CDR1 is MNHEY and CDR2 is SVGEGT. Unmatched junction bases numbered 10, after V lost 7 bases and J lost 7 bases. This CDR3 has 14 amino acids. CDR3 amino acids: CASNLLRGSNEQFF. CDR3 nucleotides: TGTGCCAGCAACCTTTTGCGGGGGAGTAATGAGCAGTTCTTC.

CDR3 nucleotide sequence: TGCGCCAGCAGCCAAGCTTCATGGGACAGGGATGGCTACACCTTC. It translates to CASSQASWDRDGYTF. The chain employs TRBV4-1 and TRBJ1-2, with 9 bases that match TRBD1. There are 15 residues in the CDR3. The germline V gene encodes CDR1 MGHRA and CDR2 YSYEKL. V shed 1 base, J shed 6 bases, and the junction held 6 bases outside the gene matches.

This chain uses TRBV4-1 with TRBJ1-6; D might be TRBD1 (5 bases). CDR1 and CDR2 from the germline V gene are MGHRA and YSYEKL. CDR3 length: 15 residues. Trimming took 3 bases from V and 9 from J, leaving 15 bases between them. CDR3 sequence (DNA): TGCGCCAGCAGCCACGATCGGGACCCCAGTTCACCCCTCCACTTT. This codes for CASSHDRDPSSPLHF.

This clonotype is a singleton in its sample. The genes are TRBV19 and TRBJ2-1, with TRBD1 matching 7 bases. Germline-derived CDR1 and CDR2 are LNHDA and SQIVND (reference sequence). The CDR3 totals 13 residues. Trimming removed 9 bases from V and 4 bases from J; junction bases left unmatched: 6. CDR3 bases: TGTGCCAGCAAACTACAGGGGTACAATGAGCAGTTCTTC. Translated, it gives CASKLQGYNEQFF.

The rearrangement links TRBV4-1 to TRBJ2-7; tentative D call: TRBD2 (5 bases). Germline-derived CDR1 and CDR2 are MGHRA and YSYEKL. This CDR3 spans 15 amino acids. V lost 4 bases and J lost 2, with 15 bases in between. In nucleotides, the CDR3 is TGCGCCAGCAGCCCCGTTGTCGGGGATACCTACGAGCAGTACGTC. Its protein product is CASSPVVGDTYEQYV.

A single count supports this clonotype. The V and J genes are TRBV20-1 and TRBJ2-1; D is undetermined. Germline-derived CDR1 and CDR2 are DFQATT and SNEGSKA (reference sequence). The CDR3 runs to 15 residues. V gave up 6 bases and J gave up 8 bases, with 23 bases separating them. The CDR3 reads CSACRSPLVIDEQFF. The CDR3 DNA sequence: TGCAGTGCCTGCCGGAGCCCTTTAGTAATCGATGAGCAGTTCTTC.

The chain carries TRBV7-9 and TRBJ2-7; 9 nucleotides agree with TRBD1. The CDR3 is 16 amino acids. Trimming cost V 5 bases and J 2 bases; bases outside gene matches: 10. Looked up from germline, CDR1 is SEHNR and CDR2 is FQNEAQ (reference sequence). The CDR3 DNA reads as TGTGCCAGCAGCACCAGCGTTGGGACAGGGACCTACGAGCAGTACTTC. Translated, it gives CASSTSVGTGTYEQYF.

The V call is TRBV5-1, the J call TRBJ2-2; TRBD1 matches at 7 bases. Germline V gene lookup returns CDR1 SGHRS and CDR2 YFSETQ. The CDR3 runs 15 residues. The V segment lost 0 bases and the J segment 3 bases; nucleotides outside the gene matches: 2. The CDR3: CASSLVQGHTGELFF. DNA of the CDR3: TGCGCCAGCAGCTTGGTACAGGGGCACACCGGGGAGCTGTTTTTT.

The rearrangement joins TRBV19 to TRBJ2-2; TRBD1 matches at 10 bases. J was trimmed by 6 bases and V by 7 bases; bases with no gene match: 8. CDR3 length equals 15 residues. Looked up from germline, CDR1 is LNHDA and CDR2 is SQIVND (reference sequence). DNA of the CDR3: TGTGCCAGTATTCCGACAGGGACAGGGGCCGGGGAGCTGTTTTTT. Translation gives CASIPTGTGAGELFF.